Shown below are 28 T cell receptor beta chains from a single sample sequenced in a study of shared clonotypes between healthy human individuals. The protocol was immunoSEQ multiplex PCR, while the TCRdb copy is restricted to in-frame clones and leaves out a portion. The sample has under 1 million clones; 90% to 98% are singletons. Terminally differentiated effector memory CD45RA+ cells were left out of the naive CD8 fraction, which was CD45RO-negative and positively selected for CCR7. Sequenced material: naive CD8+ T cells sorted from blood. These receptors all come from a man aged 25-45 years in good health.

The chain links TRBV10-3 to TRBJ2-7; TRBD1 agrees at 7 bases. V lost 4 bases, J lost 0 bases, and 15 bases stayed unmatched. The CDR3 extends over 18 amino acids. Per germline, CDR1 ENHRY and CDR2 SYGVKD. Here the CDR3 DNA reads TGTGCCATCAGTGGAGAGGGGACCGGGGACAGCCTCTCCTACGAGCAGTACTTC. Protein product: CAISGEGTGDSLSYEQYF.

The chain uses TRBV5-4 and TRBJ2-7; D remains ambiguous. Trimming removed 4 bases at V and 4 bases at J, with 18 bases between. CDR1 and CDR2 from the germline V gene are SGHNT and YYREEE (reference sequence). This CDR3 region has 15 residues. The CDR3 loop reads CASSLFGPSGYEQYF. Here the CDR3 DNA reads TGTGCCAGCAGCCTCTTCGGCCCCTCGGGTTACGAGCAGTACTTC.

The chain uses TRBV10-1 and TRBJ2-3, with 9 bases lining up with TRBD2. The CDR3 covers 16 residues. J was trimmed by 2 bases and V by 2 bases; bases with no gene match: 5. CDR1 and CDR2 (germline): WNHNN, SYGVQD (reference sequence). CDR3 sequence: CASSELRTSDTDTQYF. The CDR3 DNA follows: TGCGCCAGCAGTGAGCTACGGACTAGCGACACAGATACGCAGTATTTT.

This sequence joins TRBV2 and TRBJ2-7; TRBD1 is a possible D gene (6 bases). Per germline, CDR1 SNHLY and CDR2 FYNNEI. V was clipped by 0 bases and J by 5 bases, with 11 bases between them. The CDR3 covers 14 residues. The CDR3 reads CASSEATGPDEQYF. DNA for the CDR3: TGTGCCAGCAGTGAAGCCACAGGGCCCGACGAGCAGTACTTC.

This chain uses TRBV7-9 with TRBJ2-1; tentative D call: TRBD2 (5 bases). CDR1 is SEHNR, CDR2 FQNEAQ, per germline (reference sequence). Trimming took 3 bases from V and 9 from J, leaving 9 bases between them. The length of the CDR3 is 12 residues. CDR3: CASSLVAIEQFF. The CDR3 DNA sequence: TGTGCCAGCAGCTTGGTAGCGATTGAGCAGTTCTTC. Supplemented by reference TRBV7-9 and TRBJ2-1, the full variable domain reads DTGVSQNPRHKITKRGQNVTFRCDPISEHNRLYWYRQTLGQGPEFLTYFQNEAQLEKSRLLSDRFSAERPKGSFSTLEIQRTEQGDSAMYLCASSLVAIEQFFGPGTRLTVL.

In nucleotides, the CDR3 is TGTGCCAGTAGTATAGGTCTAGCGGGTAGGTGGGATACGCAGTATTTT. Its translation: CASSIGLAGRWDTQYF. The chain couples TRBV19 to TRBJ2-3, with 8 positions matching TRBD2. The ends lost 1 base at V and 6 bases at J; junction bases unmatched: 9. The CDR3 has 16 residues. Germline V lookup: CDR1 LNHDA, CDR2 SQIVND (reference sequence).

This clone appeared once. The chain couples TRBV10-1 to TRBJ2-3, with D possibly TRBD1 on 6 matching bases. Germline V gives CDR1 WNHNN, CDR2 SYGVQD (reference sequence). The CDR3 is 15 amino acids. V was pared by 5 bases and J by 0 bases, with 12 bases between. CDR3 in amino acids: CASSHRVGSTDTQYF. CDR3 DNA: TGCGCCAGCAGTCACAGGGTTGGGAGCACAGATACGCAGTATTTT.

The chain couples TRBV7-9 to TRBJ2-1, with 7 bases fitting TRBD2. Germline assignment: CDR1 SEHNR and CDR2 FQNEAQ (reference sequence). V shed 4 bases, J shed 5 bases, and the junction held 5 bases outside the gene matches. CDR3 size: 14 residues. CDR3 coding DNA: TGTGCCAGCAGCTCCGAGGGACTAAACAATGAGCAGTTCTTC. Its protein is CASSSEGLNNEQFF. Together with reference TRBV7-9 and TRBJ2-1, the CDR3 gives the full variable domain: DTGVSQNPRHKITKRGQNVTFRCDPISEHNRLYWYRQTLGQGPEFLTYFQNEAQLEKSRLLSDRFSAERPKGSFSTLEIQRTEQGDSAMYLCASSSEGLNNEQFFGPGTRLTVL.

This sequence joins TRBV27 and TRBJ1-3, with D perhaps TRBD1 (5 bases). The CDR3 runs to 17 residues. The V end lost 5 bases, the J end lost 0 bases, and 17 bases lay between the germline ends. CDR1 is MNHEY, CDR2 SMNVEV, per germline (reference sequence). This CDR3 reads CASSPGGGLGSGNTIYF. CDR3 nucleotide sequence: TGTGCCAGCAGTCCAGGCGGGGGTCTGGGCTCTGGAAACACCATATATTTT.

The chain joins TRBV29-1 to TRBJ2-7, with a tentative D call TRBD2 (6 bases). Germline-derived CDR1 and CDR2 are SQVTM and ANQGSEA. Trimming pared 4 bases from V and 7 bases from J, leaving 14 bases between. CDR3 length: 12 residues. CDR3 protein: CSVVDPAGEQYF. The CDR3 bases are TGCAGCGTTGTGGACCCGGCGGGGGAGCAGTACTTC.

CDR3 DNA: TGCAGCGCACGACAGGTGGGCCAGGGTGGCTACACCTTC. Translation: CSARQVGQGGYTF. The chain uses TRBV29-1 and TRBJ1-2, with D perhaps TRBD1 (6 bases). The ends were cut back, 7 bases at V and 7 bases at J, with 19 bases in the middle. Germline CDR1 reads SQVTM; CDR2 reads ANQGSEA. The CDR3 runs 13 residues. Combining the CDR3 with reference TRBV29-1 and TRBJ1-2 gives the whole variable domain SAVISQKPSRDICQRGTSLTIQCQVDSQVTMMFWYRQQPGQSLTLIATANQGSEATYESGFVIDKFPISRPNLTFSTLTVSNMSPEDSSIYLCSARQVGQGGYTFGSGTRLTVV.

This rearrangement joins TRBV15 to TRBJ2-1; D call uncertain. V dropped 2 bases and J dropped 8 bases, with 13 bases sitting between them. CDR3 length: 14 amino acids. The V gene's germline CDR1 is LNHNV and CDR2 YYDKDF (reference sequence). DNA for the CDR3: TGTGCCACCAGCAGACGTGTTCGAGGCTATGAGCAGTTCTTC. Amino acids: CATSRRVRGYEQFF.

The gene calls are TRBV28 and TRBJ1-4; 7 bases are shared with TRBD1. V gave up 5 bases and J gave up 8 bases; unmatched junction bases: 8. Looked up from germline, CDR1 is MDHEN and CDR2 is SYDVKM. CDR3 length: 14 residues. This chain's CDR3 is CASSQGVSFEKLFF. The DNA for the CDR3 is TGTGCCAGCAGTCAGGGGGTAAGCTTCGAAAAACTGTTTTTT.

The chain carries TRBV4-1 and TRBJ2-1; D unclear. CDR3 length equals 15 residues. Between the trimmed V and J ends, which lost 1 base and 2 bases, there was a span of 9 bases. Germline assignment: CDR1 MGHRA and CDR2 YSYEKL. CDR3 coding DNA: TGCGCCAGCAGCCAAGGGGCTGTGGCCTACAATGAGCAGTTCTTC. Its protein is CASSQGAVAYNEQFF.

The V call is TRBV5-6, the J call TRBJ2-7, with 10 bases matching TRBD1. Trimming at V came to 3 bases and at J to 3 bases, leaving 6 bases not matched to a gene. The germline V gene has CDR1 SGHDT and CDR2 YYEEEE. This CDR3 is 15 amino acids long. As DNA, the CDR3 is TGTGCCAGCAGCTCCACGGGACAGGGGCTCTACGAGCAGTACTTC. This encodes CASSSTGQGLYEQYF. Combining the CDR3 with reference TRBV5-6 and TRBJ2-7 gives the whole variable domain DAGVTQSPTHLIKTRGQQVTLRCSPKSGHDTVSWYQQALGQGPQFIFQYYEEEERQRGNFPDRFSGHQFPNYSSELNVNALLLGDSALYLCASSSTGQGLYEQYFGPGTRLTVT.

The chain couples TRBV5-5 to TRBJ1-2; D unclear. Germline lookup yields CDR1 SGHKS and CDR2 YYEKEE (reference sequence). V shed 0 bases and J shed 0 bases, with 9 bases lying between them. This CDR3 has 15 amino acids. The CDR3 region has the DNA TGTGCCAGCAGCTTGGCCGAGATAGCTAACTATGGCTACACCTTC. Translated: CASSLAEIANYGYTF.

The genes are TRBV11-2 and TRBJ2-7; 7 nucleotides match TRBD1. CDR3 length: 15 residues. V lost 5 bases, J lost 6 bases, and 13 bases stayed unmatched. Germline lookup yields CDR1 SGHAT and CDR2 FQNNGV. The CDR3 sequence is CASSHRGRGRPEQYF. CDR3 nucleotide sequence: TGTGCCAGCAGCCACAGGGGAAGGGGGCGCCCCGAGCAGTACTTC.

The V and J genes are TRBV7-9 and TRBJ2-1; TRBD1 aligns across 7 bases. V lost 5 bases to trimming and J lost 3 bases; unmatched junction nucleotides: 10. CDR1 is SEHNR, CDR2 FQNEAQ, per germline (reference sequence). This CDR3 comprises 16 residues. As DNA, the CDR3 is TGTGCCAGCAGCCCCCGTGAGGGGGCGAGCTACAATGAGCAGTTCTTC. It encodes CASSPREGASYNEQFF. Together with reference TRBV7-9 and TRBJ2-1, the CDR3 gives the full variable domain: DTGVSQNPRHKITKRGQNVTFRCDPISEHNRLYWYRQTLGQGPEFLTYFQNEAQLEKSRLLSDRFSAERPKGSFSTLEIQRTEQGDSAMYLCASSPREGASYNEQFFGPGTRLTVL.

The chain links TRBV6-6 to TRBJ2-7, with 8 bases aligning to TRBD2. V gave up 5 bases and J gave up 4 bases; unmatched junction bases: 7. Germline V lookup: CDR1 MNHNY, CDR2 SVGAGI (reference sequence). The CDR3 sequence is 14 residues long. CDR3 residues: CASSAGLAGYEQYF. Here the CDR3 DNA reads TGTGCCAGCAGTGCTGGACTAGCAGGGTACGAGCAGTACTTC.

The chain joins TRBV5-1 to TRBJ2-3; 10 bases map to TRBD2. This CDR3 region has 17 residues. V lost 0 bases and J lost 6; bases outside the gene matches: 10. Per germline, CDR1 SGHRS and CDR2 YFSETQ. The CDR3 loop reads CASSLGLAGGAEDTQYF. In DNA, the CDR3 is TGCGCCAGCAGCTTGGGTTTAGCGGGAGGCGCCGAGGATACGCAGTATTTT.

The V and J genes are TRBV7-9 and TRBJ1-4; tentative D call: TRBD1 (5 bases). Trimming stripped 3 bases from V and 8 bases from J, with 22 bases between. The CDR3 loop spans 17 amino acids. Germline CDR1 and CDR2: SEHNR and FQNEAQ (reference sequence). The CDR3 sequence: CASSLPPGASSIEKLFF. CDR3 in DNA: TGTGCCAGCAGCTTGCCGCCCGGGGCTTCCTCGATCGAAAAACTGTTTTTT. Supplemented by reference TRBV7-9 and TRBJ1-4, the full variable domain reads DTGVSQNPRHKITKRGQNVTFRCDPISEHNRLYWYRQTLGQGPEFLTYFQNEAQLEKSRLLSDRFSAERPKGSFSTLEIQRTEQGDSAMYLCASSLPPGASSIEKLFFGSGTQLSVL.

The chain joins TRBV6-5 to TRBJ1-4, with a tentative D call TRBD1 (5 bases). Germline CDR1 is MNHEY and CDR2 is SVGAGI. With 0 bases removed from V and 5 bases from J, the gap between germline ends came to 10 bases. The CDR3 sequence is 15 residues long. The CDR3 region is CASSYSGLGNEKLFF. Written as DNA, the CDR3 is TGTGCCAGCAGTTACTCGGGGCTGGGGAATGAAAAACTGTTTTTT.

This chain connects TRBV7-7 to TRBJ1-1; no definite D call. The germline V gene has CDR1 SSHAT and CDR2 FNYEAQ (reference sequence). Trimming pared 6 bases from V and 1 base from J, leaving 9 bases between. The CDR3 has 13 residues. The DNA for the CDR3 is TGTGCCAGCAGTCTTACAGAGAACACTGAAGCTTTCTTT. Translating it yields CASSLTENTEAFF.

This clone has just a few counts. The rearrangement joins TRBV6-4 to TRBJ1-2; D is unclear. The ends were cut back, 0 bases at V and 8 bases at J, with 10 bases in the middle. Germline V gene lookup returns CDR1 MRHNA and CDR2 SNTAGT. The CDR3 covers 13 residues. The CDR3 reads CASSDSFRKGYTF. For the CDR3, the DNA is TGTGCCAGCAGTGACTCGTTTCGAAAAGGCTACACCTTC.

This clone was seen only once. The genes are TRBV7-9 and TRBJ1-3; D gene ambiguous. This CDR3 comprises 14 residues. The germline V and J ends were trimmed by 6 bases and 2 bases, with 11 bases remaining between them. Germline V gene sequence: CDR1 SEHNR, CDR2 FQNEAQ (reference sequence). CDR3 coding DNA: TGTGCCAGCAGTCCCGGCCCTACTGGAAACACCATATATTTT. It encodes CASSPGPTGNTIYF. Full variable domain (rest looked up from reference TRBV7-9 and TRBJ1-3): DTGVSQNPRHKITKRGQNVTFRCDPISEHNRLYWYRQTLGQGPEFLTYFQNEAQLEKSRLLSDRFSAERPKGSFSTLEIQRTEQGDSAMYLCASSPGPTGNTIYFGEGSWLTVV.

The rearrangement joins TRBV7-9 to TRBJ1-2; 7 positions match TRBD1. The CDR3 totals 16 residues. Germline V CDR1 and CDR2: SEHNR, FQNEAQ (reference sequence). The V gene end was trimmed by 1 base and the J gene end by 5 bases; junction bases not matched to a gene: 10. CDR3 in DNA: TGTGCCAGCAGCTTAGTCGGTTTAGGGACAGTTTATGGCTACACCTTC. Protein product: CASSLVGLGTVYGYTF. Full variable domain (outside the CDR3, taken from reference TRBV7-9 and TRBJ1-2): DTGVSQNPRHKITKRGQNVTFRCDPISEHNRLYWYRQTLGQGPEFLTYFQNEAQLEKSRLLSDRFSAERPKGSFSTLEIQRTEQGDSAMYLCASSLVGLGTVYGYTFGSGTRLTVV.

The rearrangement links TRBV7-9 to TRBJ2-5; 9 nucleotides match TRBD1. This CDR3 spans 15 amino acids. Germline CDR1 reads SEHNR; CDR2 reads FQNEAQ (reference sequence). The ends lost 5 bases at V and 3 bases at J; junction bases unmatched: 7. The CDR3 DNA is TGTGCCAGCAGCCCCCCCGACAGGGGGAAAGAGACCCAGTACTTC. Its protein product is CASSPPDRGKETQYF.

The rearrangement uses TRBV7-2 and TRBJ2-7; D might be TRBD1 (6 bases). CDR1 is SGHTA, CDR2 FQGNSA, per germline. V lost 1 base and J lost 1, with 14 bases in between. This CDR3 has 16 residues. CDR3 in DNA: TGTGCCAGCAGCTTAGTAGCAGTCAGGGGTTCCTACGAGCAGTACTTC. Amino acids: CASSLVAVRGSYEQYF.